The 22 T cell receptor beta chains below were found in one sample sequenced in a study of blood T cell repertoires in COVID-19. The protocol was immunoSEQ multiplex PCR, while the TCRdb copy is restricted to in-frame clones and leaves out a portion. In the table there are more than 200,000 clones, about nine tenths of which are singletons. The sample was PBMCs or T cells enriched from blood (not recorded which). All receptors come from a man younger than 40 in a cohort exposed to, infected with or recovered from COVID-19 (not recorded which).

The chain couples TRBV5-5 to TRBJ2-1; TRBD2 might be the D (7 bases). V lost 0 bases and J lost 8, with 12 bases in between. This CDR3 spans 14 amino acids. Germline V gene data show CDR1 as SGHKS and CDR2 as YYEKEE (reference sequence). The DNA of the CDR3 is TGTGCCAGCAGCTTGGCCTGGGGGGGCGATGAGCAGTTCTTC. The encoded protein is CASSLAWGGDEQFF. The full variable domain, rest sourced from reference TRBV5-5 and TRBJ2-1, is DAGVTQSPTHLIKTRGQQVTLRCSPISGHKSVSWYQQVLGQGPQFIFQYYEKEERGRGNFPDRFSARQFPNYSSELNVNALLLGDSALYLCASSLAWGGDEQFFGPGTRLTVL.

The chain links TRBV15 to TRBJ1-2, with D unresolved. The germline CDR1 and CDR2 sequences are LNHNV and YYDKDF (reference sequence). The CDR3 covers 14 residues. V dropped 5 bases and J dropped 7 bases, with 17 bases sitting between them. CDR3 protein: CATSALWGESGYTF. CDR3 DNA sequence: TGTGCCACCAGCGCACTTTGGGGAGAGAGTGGCTACACCTTC.

The rearrangement joins TRBV5-1 to TRBJ1-1; 7 nucleotides agree with TRBD1. This CDR3 has 14 amino acids. Germline V gene data show CDR1 as SGHRS and CDR2 as YFSETQ. Trimming took 4 bases from V and 1 from J; bases not matched to a gene: 4. The CDR3 DNA is TGCGCCAGCAGCGCGGGACAGCCGAACACTGAAGCTTTCTTT. Translating it yields CASSAGQPNTEAFF.

The V gene is TRBV5-1, the J gene TRBJ2-2; 8 bases map to TRBD1. V lost 5 bases, J lost 6 bases, and 9 bases stayed unmatched. Germline CDR1 and CDR2: SGHRS and YFSETQ. CDR3 size: 15 residues. CDR3: CASRSPGGASGELFF. In DNA, the CDR3 is TGCGCCAGCAGGTCTCCAGGGGGCGCCTCCGGGGAGCTGTTTTTT.

The chain is built from TRBV5-1 and TRBJ1-2, with 7 bases aligning to TRBD1. The length of the CDR3 is 15 residues. Looked up from germline, CDR1 is SGHRS and CDR2 is YFSETQ. After removal of 1 base from V and 6 bases from J, the junction contained 9 bases not matched to a gene. The CDR3 spells CASSLTTGRINGYTF. The CDR3 DNA reads TGCGCCAGCAGCTTGACGACAGGGAGGATCAATGGCTACACCTTC.

The chain uses TRBV11-2 and TRBJ1-1; unclear D gene. Per germline, CDR1 SGHAT and CDR2 FQNNGV. The V end was cut by 3 bases, the J end by 7 bases, with 9 bases between. The CDR3 loop spans 12 amino acids. The DNA for the CDR3 is TGTGCCAGCAGCTTCGGCGGCAGTGAAGCTTTCTTT. It translates to CASSFGGSEAFF.

J is TRBJ2-7 and V is TRBV5-1; TRBD1 matches 8 bases. This CDR3 region has 16 residues. Trimming cost V 3 bases and J 0 bases; bases outside gene matches: 8. Germline V lookup: CDR1 SGHRS, CDR2 YFSETQ. In nucleotides, the CDR3 is TGCGCCAGCAGCTCCCGGCCCGGGACAGGCTCCTACGAGCAGTACTTC. Protein product: CASSSRPGTGSYEQYF. The whole variable domain, remainder taken from reference TRBV5-1 and TRBJ2-7, is KAGVTQTPRYLIKTRGQQVTLSCSPISGHRSVSWYQQTPGQGLQFLFEYFSETQRNKGNFPGRFSGRQFSNSRSEMNVSTLELGDSALYLCASSSRPGTGSYEQYFGPGTRLTVT.

J is TRBJ2-5 and V is TRBV28; a weak D match, TRBD1 (5 bases). Looked up from germline, CDR1 is MDHEN and CDR2 is SYDVKM. The CDR3 covers 17 residues. The ends were cut back, 7 bases at V and 0 bases at J, with 21 bases in the middle. This chain's CDR3 is CASKSWGRFEYQETQYF. The CDR3 DNA reads as TGTGCCAGCAAGTCATGGGGCCGGTTCGAGTACCAAGAGACCCAGTACTTC.

V is TRBV19 and J is TRBJ2-1; 11 nucleotides line up with TRBD2. The CDR3 spans 15 residues. The V gene end was trimmed by 4 bases and the J gene end by 6 bases; junction bases not matched to a gene: 5. Germline V gives CDR1 LNHDA, CDR2 SQIVND (reference sequence). The chain's CDR3 is CASSKLLAGGNEQFF. Here the CDR3 DNA reads TGTGCCAGTAGTAAACTTCTAGCGGGAGGCAATGAGCAGTTCTTC.

The chain links TRBV7-8 to TRBJ2-5, with a possible D match to TRBD1 (5 bases). CDR1 is SGHVS, CDR2 FQNEAQ, per germline. The CDR3 contains 15 residues. V was pared by 5 bases and J by 1 base, with 14 bases between. CDR3 amino acids: CASSQRRGFQETQYF. The CDR3 coding sequence is TGTGCCAGCAGCCAACGAAGGGGTTTCCAAGAGACCCAGTACTTC.

CDR3 nucleotides: TGTGCCAGCAGCTTAAATATAGCGGGAGAGGTGCAGTACTTC. Protein product: CASSLNIAGEVQYF. The chain couples TRBV7-8 to TRBJ2-7, with 9 bases lining up with TRBD2. CDR3 size: 14 residues. Germline CDR1 is SGHVS and CDR2 is FQNEAQ. The V gene end was trimmed by 2 bases and the J gene end by 9 bases; junction bases not matched to a gene: 8. The full variable domain, with the rest looked up from reference TRBV7-8 and TRBJ2-7, is GAGVSQSPRYKVAKRGQDVALRCDPISGHVSLFWYQQALGQGPEFLTYFQNEAQLDKSGLPSDRFFAERPEGSVSTLKIQRTQQEDSAVYLCASSLNIAGEVQYFGPGTRLTVT.

As DNA, the CDR3 is TGTGCCAGCAGTACCTACGTCGGGACAGGCCCCTACGAGCAGTACTTC. Its protein product is CASSTYVGTGPYEQYF. The gene calls are TRBV11-2 and TRBJ2-7; 8 bases are a match to TRBD1. The CDR3 extends over 16 amino acids. The V gene's germline CDR1 is SGHAT and CDR2 FQNNGV. Germline trimming cut 6 bases from V and 2 bases from J; bases unmatched to any gene: 12.

V gene TRBV28 combines with J gene TRBJ2-7, with a tentative D call TRBD2 (6 bases). Trimming removed 6 bases from V and 1 base from J, with 22 bases in between. CDR1 MDHEN and CDR2 SYDVKM come from the germline V gene. CDR3 length equals 17 residues. The CDR3, as DNA: TGTGCCAGCAGCCCCGCGGGGTTCGGTGGGATGTCCTACGAGCAGTACTTC. It is translated as CASSPAGFGGMSYEQYF.

The rearrangement links TRBV19 to TRBJ1-5; 8 bases agree with TRBD1. The CDR3 has 16 residues. V lost 10 bases to trimming and J lost 3 bases; unmatched junction nucleotides: 14. The germline gives CDR1 LNHDA, CDR2 SQIVND (reference sequence). The CDR3: CATKDLPGGINQPQHF. In nucleotides, the CDR3 is TGTGCCACCAAGGACCTCCCAGGGGGCATCAATCAGCCCCAGCATTTT.

The chain joins TRBV7-9 to TRBJ2-7, with 8 positions matching TRBD2. V shed 4 bases, J shed 2 bases, and the junction held 7 bases outside the gene matches. Germline values: CDR1 SEHNR, CDR2 FQNEAQ (reference sequence). There are 15 residues in the CDR3. The CDR3 DNA reads TGTGCCAGCAGCTCCACTAGCGGAGGGGCCTACGAGCAGTACTTC. This sequence encodes CASSSTSGGAYEQYF.

V gene TRBV5-6 combines with J gene TRBJ1-2; 8 bases align to TRBD1. The length of the CDR3 is 13 residues. The trim removed 3 bases at V and 8 bases at J, leaving 6 bases unmatched. Germline values: CDR1 SGHDT, CDR2 YYEEEE. The CDR3 here is CASSSQGARGYTF. CDR3 nucleotides: TGTGCCAGCAGCTCCCAGGGGGCGCGGGGCTACACCTTC.

The genes are TRBV28 and TRBJ1-1, with 7 nucleotides matching TRBD1. This CDR3 is built from 13 residues. Germline CDR1 and CDR2: MDHEN and SYDVKM. V was clipped by 7 bases and J by 5 bases; unmatched bases: 7. The CDR3 loop reads CASTSRGTTEAFF. The DNA of the CDR3 is TGTGCCAGCACCTCCAGGGGGACGACTGAAGCTTTCTTT.

The chain is built from TRBV5-6 and TRBJ1-3; 8 bases fit TRBD1. The junction had 9 bases not matched to a gene; V was cut back by 4 bases and J by 0 bases. Germline CDR1 and CDR2: SGHDT and YYEEEE. CDR3 length: 17 amino acids. The chain's CDR3 is CASSPPRGLPSGNTIYF. Here the CDR3 DNA reads TGTGCCAGCAGCCCCCCCAGGGGGCTTCCCTCTGGAAACACCATATATTTT.

The rearrangement links TRBV15 to TRBJ2-1; D unresolved. The CDR3 is 16 residues long. The germline CDR1 and CDR2 sequences are LNHNV and YYDKDF (reference sequence). V gave up 0 bases and J gave up 0 bases, with 9 bases separating them. DNA of the CDR3: TGTGCCACCAGCAGAGATCGCGTAAGCTCCTACAATGAGCAGTTCTTC. Amino acid sequence: CATSRDRVSSYNEQFF.

J is TRBJ1-1 and V is TRBV10-3, with 8 bases that match TRBD1. CDR1 ENHRY and CDR2 SYGVKD come from the germline V gene. The ends lost 4 bases at V and 3 bases at J; junction bases unmatched: 10. There are 16 residues in the CDR3. Here the CDR3 DNA reads TGTGCCATCAGTGTTCTCAGGGGGCGATGGGACACTGAAGCTTTCTTT. Translated, it gives CAISVLRGRWDTEAFF.

The chain has TRBV24-1 and TRBJ2-7; no clear D. This CDR3 has 14 amino acids. Trimming shortened V by 3 bases and J by 5 bases, and 13 bases separated the two germline ends. Germline CDR1 reads KGHDR; CDR2 reads SFDVKD. CDR3 amino acids: CATSDTARSNEQYF. DNA of the CDR3: TGTGCCACCAGTGATACAGCCCGATCTAACGAGCAGTACTTC.

This chain uses TRBV5-1 with TRBJ2-7; no clear D. Trimming removed 0 bases from V and 2 bases from J, with 12 bases in between. This CDR3 has 15 amino acids. Germline CDR1 reads SGHRS; CDR2 reads YFSETQ. CDR3 loop: CASSLVGQSTYEQYF. The CDR3 DNA follows: TGCGCCAGCAGCTTGGTTGGGCAGAGCACCTACGAGCAGTACTTC.